The present entry profiles one TCR beta chain with its context. Antigen: not known. Trimming removed 2 bases from V and 6 bases from J; junction bases left unmatched: 12. CDR3 length: 17 residues. Germline V gene lookup returns CDR1 MGHRA and CDR2 YSYEKL. Each cell subset's genomic DNA was divided evenly among several immunoSEQ plates. Sequenced by immunoSEQ multiplex PCR; TCRdb stores in-frame clones only, minus some. The sample carries approximately 2,000,000 clones, 93% recorded once. Naive CD8 cells comprised CD45RO-negative, CCR7-positively selected cells, excluding terminally differentiated effector memory CD45RA+ cells. There were only Caucasian adults among the donors, and all lived in Nashville, Tennessee. This entry comes from a study of shared clonotypes between healthy human individuals. Across the whole study: A donor's plate count was three for CD4 naive and three for CD4 memory; CD8 naive had two and CD8 memory one. Study findings and constraints: The generation probabilities recorded for non-shared clonotypes fell below those of clonotypes shared by all four donors.

The chain couples TRBV4-1 to TRBJ2-1; 8 bases line up with TRBD2. The source is a man younger than 30 in good health. Some clones in this sample may be carry-over from other donors' samples. The source material was naive CD8+ T cells from PBMCs. The CDR3 DNA reads as TGCGCCAGCAGCCAAAACGCCGGTGCCAGCGGGAGCAATGAGCAGTTCTTC. Translation: CASSQNAGASGSNEQFF.